A selection of T cell receptor beta chains follows, all from one sample in a study of cytomegalovirus exposure and HLA in healthy donors. TCRdb's copy holds only in-frame clones and misses some; the assay was immunoSEQ multiplex PCR. The sample records about 160,000 clones, approximately 81% being singletons. Sequencing was carried out using PBMCs. All receptors come from a female donor in good health and CMV-seronegative. CDR3s include the opening cysteine and the closing phenylalanine or tryptophan. D genes are given only for firm matches. The size field is filled for only some rows; it gives once, few, many or a size class.

cdr3_nt cdr3_aa j_call d_call v_call clone_size
TGTGCCAGCAGCTTAGTAAGCATCGGGACAGGGGGCACAGATACGCAGTATTTT CASSLVSIGTGGTDTQYF TRBJ2-3 TRBD1 TRBV11-2 .
TGTGCCAGCAGCCCCCGACAGGGACCCACGGGGGAGCAGTACTTC CASSPRQGPTGEQYF TRBJ2-5 . TRBV7-2 .
TGTGCCAGCAGTTACTCAACGGGGGGCGCGGGTGAAAAACTGTTTTTT CASSYSTGGAGEKLFF TRBJ1-4 . TRBV6-5 .
TGTGCCAGCAGTTCTGGGACAGGGGGCACAGATACGCAGTATTTT CASSSGTGGTDTQYF TRBJ2-3 TRBD1 TRBV7-2 .
TGTGCCAGCACCCGGGGCAGGGGTCGATACGAGCAGTACTTC CASTRGRGRYEQYF TRBJ2-7 . TRBV28 .
TGTGCCAGCAGCTTGGCCGGACAGTACAATGAGCAGTTCTTC CASSLAGQYNEQFF TRBJ2-1 . TRBV5-6 .
TGTGCCAGCAGCTTCCTAGCGGACCCCACAGATACGCAGTATTTT CASSFLADPTDTQYF TRBJ2-3 TRBD2 TRBV7-9 .
TGTGCCTGGAGTGTTAAAGCGGGCTCCGAGCAGTACTTC CAWSVKAGSEQYF TRBJ2-7 . TRBV30 .
TGTGCCAGCCGAGGGCCCCTTTACGAGCAGTACTTC CASRGPLYEQYF TRBJ2-7 . TRBV2 .
TGTGCCAGCAGCCAAGACTGGGGGGGGTTCTTCGGCGAGCAGTACTTC CASSQDWGGFFGEQYF TRBJ2-7 TRBD2 TRBV14 .
TGTGCCAGCAGGGTCATAGCGGGACCAGATACGCAGTATTTT CASRVIAGPDTQYF TRBJ2-3 TRBD2 TRBV6-6 .
TGTGCCAGCAGTTTGGGGACCCCGGGACAGGACGTTGCCACCTTC CASSLGTPGQDVATF TRBJ1-2 TRBD1 TRBV28 few
TGTGCCAGCAGCTTAGGCCAGGGCAGCACAGATACGCAGTATTTT CASSLGQGSTDTQYF TRBJ2-3 . TRBV13 .
TGTGCCAGCAGCCGCCTGAGACAGGGGCAAGAGACCCAGTACTTC CASSRLRQGQETQYF TRBJ2-5 TRBD1 TRBV7-8 .
TGTGCCAGCAGTTGGGGGGATACCTACGAGCAGTACTTC CASSWGDTYEQYF TRBJ2-7 . TRBV27 .
TGTGCCATCAGTGAACCGACTCCCGAGCAGTACTTC CAISEPTPEQYF TRBJ2-7 . TRBV10-3 .
TGTGCCATCAGTGGGCGACAGGGGAATCAGCCCCAGCATTTT CAISGRQGNQPQHF TRBJ1-5 TRBD1 TRBV10-3 .
TGTGCCAGCAGCGCGAAGCGGGAGTTGGATACGCAGTATTTT CASSAKRELDTQYF TRBJ2-3 TRBD2 TRBV5-6 .
TGTGCCAGCAGCTTAAGGAACAGGGAAGAGACCCAGTACTTC CASSLRNREETQYF TRBJ2-5 . TRBV7-8 .
TGTGCCAGAAGCTTGGGGACAGCACTACAAGAGACCCAGTACTTC CARSLGTALQETQYF TRBJ2-5 . TRBV5-3 .
TGTGCCAGCAGTGGGCCGGGGGGATCGGGCTACACCTTC CASSGPGGSGYTF TRBJ1-2 . TRBV28 .
TGTGCCTGGGGACGTGGACAGGACTTCTACGAGCAGTACTTC CAWGRGQDFYEQYF TRBJ2-7 TRBD1 TRBV30 .
TGTGCCAGCAGCTTTTCCGCGGGACAAGAGACCCAGTACTTC CASSFSAGQETQYF TRBJ2-5 . TRBV5-4 .
TGTGCCAGCAGCTTGGCTGCAGGGCGTGGAGAGACCCAGTACTTC CASSLAAGRGETQYF TRBJ2-5 . TRBV5-8 .
TGTGCCAGCAGCTTACAGGGGGCAACTAACTATGGCTACACCTTC CASSLQGATNYGYTF TRBJ1-2 TRBD1 TRBV7-2 .
TGTGCCAGCAGCCTGGGGCGGGGGGGCCGGGAGACCCAGTACTTC CASSLGRGGRETQYF TRBJ2-5 TRBD2 TRBV4-2 .
TGTGCCAGCAGCTTTTCCAGGGGCACTGAAGCTTTCTTT CASSFSRGTEAFF TRBJ1-1 . TRBV7-2 .
TGTGCCAGCAGCCAAGAACCTAGCGGGAGATCCCCCTACGAGCAGTACTTC CASSQEPSGRSPYEQYF TRBJ2-7 TRBD2 TRBV4-2 .
TGTGCCAGCAGTTTACTCATGAGGGGGCAAGAGACCCAGTACTTC CASSLLMRGQETQYF TRBJ2-5 . TRBV27 .
TGTGCCTGGAAGAGACGGGGGGCCGGATCCTACGAGCAGTACTTC CAWKRRGAGSYEQYF TRBJ2-7 . TRBV30 .
TGTGCCAGTAGTAGGTTAACCGGGACAGGGCTTAACGAGCAGTACTTC CASSRLTGTGLNEQYF TRBJ2-7 TRBD1 TRBV19 once
TGTGCCAGCAGCAAATCCTACGGACAGGGCGCCTATGGCTACACCTTC CASSKSYGQGAYGYTF TRBJ1-2 . TRBV21-1 .
TGTGCCAGCAGTGAATGGGCACGTGGCTACACCTTC CASSEWARGYTF TRBJ1-2 . TRBV6-1 .